Below, 3 T cell receptor beta chains from the same sample are listed, as sequenced in a study of Ad26.COV2.S vaccination and SARS-CoV-2 variants. Treatment: some 19 received Ad26.COV2.S at low or high dose, single or two shots; roughly 5 received placebo; per-sample allocation not given. Material that was analyzed had been drawn on day 63 after the first vaccine or placebo injection. The assay was immunoSEQ multiplex PCR, and TCRdb's table has in-frame clones only and misses some. The data contain about 370,000 clones, roughly nine tenths of them singletons. Sequencing used peripheral blood, obtained in a trial of Ad26.COV2.S vaccine versus placebo. These receptor sequences come from a person between 18 and 59 years old who received the Ad26.COV2.S COVID-19 vaccine or a placebo.

The chain couples TRBV3-1 (or the pseudogene TRBV3-2) to TRBJ2-7; D is tentatively TRBD1 or TRBD2 (5 bases each). Germline V lookup: CDR1 LGHDT, CDR2 YNNKEL (reference sequence). The CDR3 sequence is 14 residues long. Trimming removed 4 bases at V and 0 bases at J, with 10 bases between. The CDR3 region has the DNA TGTGCCAGCAGCCCCTCCGGGACCTCCTACGAGCAGTACTTC. Residues: CASSPSGTSYEQYF.

V gene TRBV4-1 combines with J gene TRBJ2-2; D remains ambiguous. The CDR3 contains 13 residues. Trimming took off 0 bases at V and 7 bases at J, with 6 bases between the two ends. Germline-derived CDR1 and CDR2 are MGHRA and YSYEKL. The CDR3: CASSQELIGELFF. In DNA, the CDR3 is TGCGCCAGCAGCCAAGAATTGATCGGGGAGCTGTTTTTT.

The V call is TRBV5-4, the J call TRBJ1-1; no definite D call. Germline loops: CDR1 SGHNT, CDR2 YYREEE (reference sequence). The CDR3 spans 13 residues. Trimming took off 0 bases at V and 9 bases at J, with 12 bases between the two ends. DNA of the CDR3: TGTGCCAGCAGCTTGGGTCCCTTAGAACAAGCTTTCTTT. The encoded protein is CASSLGPLEQAFF.